This TCR beta chain was captured by sequencing in a study of blood T cell repertoires in COVID-19 (dated by TCRdb to 2020 to 2022). At the level of the whole study: The collaborator samples originated in the United States, Italy and Spain and spanned the acute and convalescent phases of COVID-19. The prospective study material was composed of cDNA or gDNA derived from T cells, B-cell-depleted T cells, or PBMCs. Subjects who had been exposed to COVID-19, were actively infected with it, or had recovered from it provided the deeply sampled blood TCRbeta repertoires that made up the dataset. A freely available public database, intended as a resource for researchers studying the immune response to SARS-CoV-2, is where the repertoires were released. The samples were drawn from the first 160 participants of the ongoing ImmuneRACE study and from roughly 1,300 subjects provided by 6 global collaborators. The sample metadata nearly always contained a de-identified subject ID, COVID-19 status, age in years and sex. Where available, HLA class I and class II types were obtained from metadata supplied by the sample provider rather than from assay-based typing.

The CDR3 has 14 amino acids, counting the end cysteine and phenylalanine. Kept here is only the CDR3 DNA, which spans 42 bases and is read in frame from base 1. The germline V gene specifies SQVTM as CDR1 and ANQGSEA as CDR2. Relative to germline, V is missing 3 bases and J is missing 1 base, with 3 bases of the junction outside any gene match. What the research found in general, with its limitations: The quantity of clinical and demographic metadata differed by source and by participant and was supplied without curation.

TCRbeta CDR3 regions were amplified from genomic DNA using the immunoSEQ Assay, a bias-controlled multiplex PCR. For the original study's pipeline: Within the assay, amplification of reference gene primers was used to estimate how many nucleated cells each sample contained. To quantify the absolute abundance of each unique TCRbeta CDR3 rearrangement, sequence reads were collapsed and filtered. For each sample, productive Simpson clonality was calculated by taking the square root of Simpson's diversity index across productive rearrangements. TCRdb provides this immuneACCESS table in a form limited to in-frame rearrangements. Some clones are lacking; in checked studies, under half of them reflect an unresolved V gene, and why the rest are absent is not known. V and J calls and clone size are as listed in that table; D and trimming were resolved from the DNA. The sample table contains hundreds of thousands of clones; only one count was recorded for 86% of them. About 1.5% of the sample is taken by the ten largest.

Each collaborating institution followed its own protocols to collect whole blood in K2EDTA tubes. For TCRbeta analysis, collaborators shipped samples in one of three forms: frozen whole blood, isolated PBMCs, or DNA extracted from either of those sample types. Note on this clone: The antigen this receptor binds is unknown. Base qualities are not provided; no much larger clone lies one nucleotide away.

Specimen: peripheral blood. This TCR derives from a woman in her 30s with active or convalescent COVID-19. This receptor chain uses TRBV29-1 and TRBJ1-5; 7 bases in between match TRBD1. In nucleotide form, the sequence is TGCAGCGTTGAGTTGACAGGGAGCAATCAGCCCCAGCATTTT. It is translated as CSVELTGSNQPQHF.